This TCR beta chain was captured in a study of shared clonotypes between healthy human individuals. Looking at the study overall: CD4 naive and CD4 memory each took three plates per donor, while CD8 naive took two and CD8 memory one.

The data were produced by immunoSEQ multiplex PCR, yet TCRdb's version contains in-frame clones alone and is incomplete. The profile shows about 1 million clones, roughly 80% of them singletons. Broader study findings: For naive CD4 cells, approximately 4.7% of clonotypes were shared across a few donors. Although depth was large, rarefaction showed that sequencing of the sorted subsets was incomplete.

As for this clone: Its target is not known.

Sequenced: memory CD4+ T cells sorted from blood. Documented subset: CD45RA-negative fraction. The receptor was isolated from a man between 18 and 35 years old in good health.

This CDR3 reads CASRGELTGNTIYF. CDR3 bases: TGTGCCAGCAGGGGGGAATTAACCGGAAACACCATATATTTT. The chain employs TRBV6-1 and TRBJ1-3; possibly TRBD1 for D (5 bases). Germline CDR1 and CDR2: MNHNS and SASEGT. Trimming took 6 bases from V and 4 from J, leaving 13 bases between them. This CDR3 has 14 amino acids.